These 25 T cell receptor beta chains were all obtained from the same sample, sequenced in a study of blood T cells in healthy people across ages. Using a J-beta primer mix together with a sample-barcoded 5' primer, a second PCR was run for roughly 7 to 11 cycles. TCRdb re-analysed the 5' RACE reads in MiXCR, keeping a single row per CDR3 protein. The sample has hundreds of thousands of distinct CDR3 sequences, 52% seen once. Sequencing was performed on blood. All receptors come from a woman of 80 years or more in good health.

This clonotype was recorded a few times. DNA for the CDR3: TGTGCCAGCAGCCCCGTGACAGAATCCTACGAGCAGTACTTC. Its translation is CASSPVTESYEQYF. This chain uses TRBV7-9 with TRBJ2-7; the D gene is possibly TRBD1 (5 bases). This CDR3 comprises 14 residues. Trimming stripped 5 bases from V and 1 base from J, with 12 bases between. CDR1 and CDR2 from the germline V gene are SEHNR and FQNEAQ (reference sequence).

This clonotype came up many times. The gene calls are TRBV6-6 and TRBJ2-1; D is ambiguous. V lost 0 bases and J 10 bases, leaving 10 bases between the germline ends. The CDR3 runs to 13 residues. Germline values: CDR1 MNHNY, CDR2 SVGAGI (reference sequence). CDR3 loop: CASSYSEGQEQFF. CDR3 nucleotide sequence: TGTGCCAGCAGTTACTCCGAAGGTCAGGAGCAGTTCTTC.

This clonotype showed up just a few times. This chain links TRBV7-9 with TRBJ2-5; 8 bases align to TRBD2. Germline assignment: CDR1 SEHNR and CDR2 FQNEAQ (reference sequence). The length of the CDR3 is 15 residues. After removal of 1 base from V and 11 bases from J, the junction contained 12 bases not matched to a gene. In DNA, the CDR3 is TGTGCCAGCAGCTTAGGACTAGCGCCTTACAATGAGCAGTACTTC. Encoded protein: CASSLGLAPYNEQYF.

A single count supports this clonotype. The rearrangement links TRBV10-3 to TRBJ2-5; D unclear. The J call may be wrong; the DNA end is better matched by TRBJ2-7. The CDR3 spans 13 residues. From germline, CDR1 is ENHRY and CDR2 SYGVKD. The CDR3 loop reads CAISLGKIYEQYF. In DNA form, the CDR3 reads TGTGCCATCAGTCTCGGCAAGATCTACGAGCAGTACTTC.

This clonotype was seen repeatedly, ten times or more. V is TRBV14 and J is TRBJ1-6; possible D gene TRBD1, 6 bases. V was cut by 4 bases and J by 6 bases, with 13 bases left in between. This CDR3 spans 15 amino acids. The V gene's germline CDR1 is SGHDN and CDR2 FVKESK. CDR3 sequence (DNA): TGTGCCAGCAGCCGGGTCGGACAGTTTAATTCACCCCTCCACTTT. This sequence encodes CASSRVGQFNSPLHF.

This clonotype was seen ten or more times. The V and J genes are TRBV7-6 and TRBJ2-6; D is unclear. The germline CDR1 and CDR2 sequences are SGHVS and FNYEAQ. The CDR3 is made up of 16 amino acids. V dropped 8 bases and J dropped 0 bases, with 14 bases sitting between them. CDR3 region: CASSEFSVSGANVLTF. Written as DNA, the CDR3 is TGTGCCAGCTCTGAGTTCTCGGTCTCTGGGGCCAACGTCCTGACTTTC.

The chain carries TRBV29-1 and TRBJ2-3; D may be TRBD2 (6 bases). There are 12 residues in the CDR3. V was shortened by 8 bases and J by 2 bases, with 11 bases between the two germline ends. Per the germline V gene, CDR1 is SQVTM and CDR2 is ANQGSEA. The CDR3 spells CSIGDSTDTQYF. The CDR3, as DNA: TGCAGCATAGGGGACTCCACAGATACGCAGTATTTT.

This chain's CDR3 is CSAKGPSSSYNEQFF. The CDR3 DNA reads as TGCAGTGCCAAAGGGCCGTCTAGCTCCTACAATGAGCAGTTCTTC. The chain recombines TRBV20-1 with TRBJ2-1; D is uncertain. Germline lookup yields CDR1 DFQATT and CDR2 SNEGSKA (reference sequence). V gave up 6 bases and J gave up 0 bases, with 15 bases separating them. The CDR3 consists of 15 residues.

V usage is TRBV15 and J usage is TRBJ1-2; D gene ambiguous. This CDR3 is 13 amino acids long. From germline, CDR1 is LNHNV and CDR2 YYDKDF (reference sequence). Trimming pared 1 base from V and 6 bases from J, leaving 9 bases between. The chain's CDR3 is CATSRGQSDGYTF. Here the CDR3 DNA reads TGTGCCACCAGCAGAGGCCAATCGGATGGCTACACCTTC.

The rearrangement uses TRBV10-3 and TRBJ2-5; weak D call: TRBD2 (5 bases). Germline CDR1 and CDR2: ENHRY and SYGVKD. The V end lost 8 bases, the J end lost 10 bases, and 17 bases lay between the germline ends. The CDR3 spans 12 residues. CDR3 coding DNA: TGTGCCATCCGAGGGTCTACCGGTGACCAGTACTTC. Its translation is CAIRGSTGDQYF.

The table lists this clonotype with many counts. This chain joins TRBV24-1 and TRBJ2-1; 8 bases align to TRBD1. After removal of 1 base from V and 4 bases from J, the junction contained 5 bases not matched to a gene. CDR1 and CDR2 from the germline V gene are KGHDR and SFDVKD. There are 16 residues in the CDR3. The CDR3 coding sequence is TGTGCCACCAGTGATTTACAGGGGGGCCTTTACAATGAGCAGTTCTTC. Encoded protein: CATSDLQGGLYNEQFF.

The chain recombines TRBV28 with TRBJ2-1; D may be TRBD1 (5 bases). From germline, CDR1 is MDHEN and CDR2 SYDVKM. Trimming took off 7 bases at V and 0 bases at J, with 13 bases between the two ends. The CDR3 totals 15 residues. The CDR3 here is CASTPSGHSYNEQFF. In DNA form, the CDR3 reads TGTGCCAGCACTCCGAGTGGACACTCCTACAATGAGCAGTTCTTC.

The chain joins TRBV12-3 or TRBV12-4 to TRBJ2-3; the D gene is possibly TRBD2 (6 bases). V was cut by 6 bases and J by 3 bases, with 13 bases left in between. There are 14 residues in the CDR3. DNA for the CDR3: TGTGCCAGCAGAACGGGACTGGCGACAGATACGCAGTATTTT. Translation: CASRTGLATDTQYF.

This clonotype is a singleton in its sample. Here the CDR3 reads CASSLADRLNEQYF. CDR3 DNA sequence: TGTGCCAGCAGTCTCGCGGACAGGTTAAACGAGCAGTACTTC. The chain recombines TRBV28 with TRBJ2-7; 7 bases map to TRBD1. The germline V gene encodes CDR1 MDHEN and CDR2 SYDVKM. The CDR3 totals 14 residues. V shed 5 bases, J shed 5 bases, and the junction held 9 bases outside the gene matches.

V and J are TRBV2 and TRBJ1-1; D is unclear. The CDR3 consists of 14 residues. Looked up from germline, CDR1 is SNHLY and CDR2 is FYNNEI. The V gene lost 4 bases and the J gene lost 3 bases, with 12 bases spanning the gap. CDR3 nucleotide sequence: TGTGCCAGCAGTGGCCCGCCCCTGGACACTGAAGCTTTCTTT. This gives the protein CASSGPPLDTEAFF.

This clonotype appeared many times. V is TRBV5-1 and J is TRBJ2-3; no clear D gene. The CDR3 covers 15 residues. CDR1 is SGHRS, CDR2 YFSETQ, per germline. The V and J ends lost 3 bases and 0 bases respectively, with 11 bases between them. The CDR3 protein is CASSSDSSSTDTQYF. DNA for the CDR3: TGCGCCAGCAGCTCCGACTCGTCTAGCACAGATACGCAGTATTTT.

This chain joins TRBV5-1 and TRBJ1-2, with D hard to call. Germline assignment: CDR1 SGHRS and CDR2 YFSETQ. The CDR3 is 14 amino acids. V was pared by 4 bases and J by 7 bases, with 17 bases between. CDR3: CASSPAPDPRGYTF. CDR3 nucleotide sequence: TGCGCCAGCAGCCCCGCACCCGACCCTCGTGGCTACACCTTC. The full variable domain, completed using reference TRBV5-1 and TRBJ1-2, is KAGVTQTPRYLIKTRGQQVTLSCSPISGHRSVSWYQQTPGQGLQFLFEYFSETQRNKGNFPGRFSGRQFSNSRSEMNVSTLELGDSALYLCASSPAPDPRGYTFGSGTRLTVV.

This clonotype was seen only once. A much larger clone lies one base from this, so it may be a read error. This chain connects TRBV25-1 to TRBJ2-5, with D hard to call. The CDR3 has 17 residues. In germline, CDR1 is MGHDK, CDR2 SYGVNS. The ends were cut back, 7 bases at V and 11 bases at J, with 32 bases in the middle. CDR3 DNA sequence: TGTGCCAGCACAACCAACCGAGGTGTAACTTCCTACAATGAGCAGTACTTC. Residues: CASTTNRGVTSYNEQYF.

This clonotype appeared a few times. This sequence joins TRBV5-1 and TRBJ2-4, with 7 bases aligning to TRBD2. CDR1 is SGHRS and CDR2 is YFSETQ in the germline V gene. The CDR3 runs 14 residues. After removal of 7 bases from V and 13 bases from J, the junction contained 17 bases not matched to a gene. The CDR3 region has the DNA TGCGCCAGCGGACGGGGGGACTCAGGCATGGAGCAGTACTTC. Protein: CASGRGDSGMEQYF.

This chain uses TRBV18 with TRBJ2-1; D ambiguous. CDR1 and CDR2 from the germline V gene are KGHSH and LQKENI. CDR3 length: 13 amino acids. With 0 bases removed from V and 6 bases from J, the gap between germline ends came to 6 bases. The CDR3 DNA reads as TGTGCCAGCTCACCACCCTCGAGCAATGAGCAGTTCTTC. Translating it yields CASSPPSSNEQFF.

This clonotype was recorded once. The rearrangement joins TRBV6-1 to TRBJ2-3, with TRBD1 as a possible D gene (6 bases). With 6 bases removed from V and 8 bases from J, the gap between germline ends came to 15 bases. The CDR3 covers 13 residues. The V gene's germline CDR1 is MNHNS and CDR2 SASEGT. CDR3 sequence reads: CASRSLRGGTQYF. Here the CDR3 DNA reads TGTGCCAGCAGGTCCCTCAGAGGGGGTACGCAGTATTTT.

This chain uses TRBV3-1 with TRBJ2-1; D gene uncertain. With 0 bases removed from V and 4 bases from J, the gap between germline ends came to 10 bases. The CDR3 runs 15 residues. The V gene's germline CDR1 is LGHDT and CDR2 YNNKEL (reference sequence). CDR3 protein: CASSQEGGPYNEQFF. DNA of the CDR3: TGTGCCAGCAGCCAAGAGGGTGGACCGTACAATGAGCAGTTCTTC.

The rearrangement uses TRBV6-5 and TRBJ2-1; 13 nucleotides agree with TRBD2. The CDR3 consists of 14 residues. The V segment lost 5 bases and the J segment 10 bases; nucleotides outside the gene matches: 5. Per germline, CDR1 MNHEY and CDR2 SVGAGI. This CDR3 is CASSTPGLAGEQFF. CDR3 nucleotide sequence: TGTGCCAGCAGTACCCCGGGACTAGCGGGAGAGCAGTTCTTC.

In the case of this clonotype: A read error is possible here, since a much larger clone lies one base away. This chain uses TRBV9 with TRBJ2-1, with 10 bases aligning to TRBD2. Germline values: CDR1 SGDLS, CDR2 YYNGEE. The CDR3 sequence is 20 residues long. With V trimmed by 3 bases and J by 9 bases, 24 bases remained unmatched. The DNA of the CDR3 is TGTGCCAGCAGCGGCGTCCCCTTGACTAGCGGGTTCTCCCGGGGGAGTGAGCAGTTCTTC. It is translated as CASSGVPLTSGFSRGSEQFF.

The V and J genes are TRBV20-1 and TRBJ2-3; 13 positions agree with TRBD2. The ends lost 2 bases at V and 0 bases at J; junction bases unmatched: 2. This CDR3 is built from 16 residues. In germline, CDR1 is DFQATT, CDR2 SNEGSKA (reference sequence). The CDR3 loop is CSARLLAGGSTDTQYF. CDR3 sequence (DNA): TGCAGTGCTAGACTACTAGCGGGGGGGAGCACAGATACGCAGTATTTT.